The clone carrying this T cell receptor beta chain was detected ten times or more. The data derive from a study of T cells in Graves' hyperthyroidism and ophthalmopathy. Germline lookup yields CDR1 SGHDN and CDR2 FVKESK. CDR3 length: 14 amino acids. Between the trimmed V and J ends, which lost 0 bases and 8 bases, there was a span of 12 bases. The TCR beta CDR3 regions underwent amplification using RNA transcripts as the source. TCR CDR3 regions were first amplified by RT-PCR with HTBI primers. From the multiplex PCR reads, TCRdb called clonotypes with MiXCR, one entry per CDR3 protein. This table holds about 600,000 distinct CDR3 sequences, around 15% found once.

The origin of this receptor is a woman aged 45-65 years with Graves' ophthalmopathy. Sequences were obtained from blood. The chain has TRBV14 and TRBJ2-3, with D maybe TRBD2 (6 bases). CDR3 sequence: CASSQESVGGTQYF. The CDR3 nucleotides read TGTGCCAGCAGCCAAGAGTCGGTCGGGGGTACGCAGTATTTT.